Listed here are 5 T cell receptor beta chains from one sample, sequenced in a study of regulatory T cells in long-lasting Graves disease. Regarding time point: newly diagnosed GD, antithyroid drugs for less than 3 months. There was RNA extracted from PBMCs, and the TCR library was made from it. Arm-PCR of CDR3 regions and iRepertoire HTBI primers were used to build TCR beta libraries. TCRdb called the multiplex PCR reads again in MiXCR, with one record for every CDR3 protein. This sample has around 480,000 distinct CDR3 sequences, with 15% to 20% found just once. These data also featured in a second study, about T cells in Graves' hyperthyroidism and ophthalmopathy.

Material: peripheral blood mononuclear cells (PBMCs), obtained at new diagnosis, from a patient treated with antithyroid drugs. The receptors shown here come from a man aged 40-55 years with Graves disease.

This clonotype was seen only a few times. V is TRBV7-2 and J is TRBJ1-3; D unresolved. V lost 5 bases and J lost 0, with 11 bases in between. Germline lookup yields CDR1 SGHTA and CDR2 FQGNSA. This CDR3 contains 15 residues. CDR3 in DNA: TGTGCCAGCAGCCTTAGGGTCTCCTCTGGAAACACCATATATTTT. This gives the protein CASSLRVSSGNTIYF.

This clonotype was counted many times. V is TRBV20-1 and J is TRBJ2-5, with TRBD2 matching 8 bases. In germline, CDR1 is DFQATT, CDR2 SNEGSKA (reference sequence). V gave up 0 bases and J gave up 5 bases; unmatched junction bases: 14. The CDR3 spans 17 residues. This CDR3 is CSAREKLAEWGGETQYF. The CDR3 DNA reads TGCAGTGCTAGAGAAAAACTAGCGGAATGGGGGGGGGAGACCCAGTACTTC.

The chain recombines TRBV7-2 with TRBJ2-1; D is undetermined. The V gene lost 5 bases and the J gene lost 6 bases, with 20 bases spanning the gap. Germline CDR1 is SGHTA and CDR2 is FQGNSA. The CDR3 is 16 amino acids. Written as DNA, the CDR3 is TGTGCCAGCAGCCTGACCCCCCTTGCCGCACGCAATGAGCAGTTCTTC. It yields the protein CASSLTPLAARNEQFF.

The CDR3 loop reads CASSRTSGRGTGELFF. As DNA, the CDR3 is TGCGCCAGCAGCCGGACTAGCGGGAGAGGCACCGGGGAGCTGTTTTTT. The chain uses TRBV5-1 and TRBJ2-2; 13 bases line up with TRBD2. The CDR3 covers 16 residues. Germline CDR1 reads SGHRS; CDR2 reads YFSETQ. Trimming removed 4 bases from V and 4 bases from J; junction bases left unmatched: 4.

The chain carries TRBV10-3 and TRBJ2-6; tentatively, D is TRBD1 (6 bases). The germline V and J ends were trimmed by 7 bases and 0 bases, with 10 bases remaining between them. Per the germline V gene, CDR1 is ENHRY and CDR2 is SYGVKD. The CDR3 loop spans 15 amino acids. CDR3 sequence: CAIKLQGSGANVLTF. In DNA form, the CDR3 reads TGTGCCATCAAGCTACAGGGCTCTGGGGCCAACGTCCTGACTTTC.